What follows are 27 T cell receptor beta chains derived from one specimen sequenced in a study of T-cell reconstitution after alpha-beta-depleted transplantation in children. Preparation of the TCRbeta library involved a method that used unique molecular identifiers. Each CDR3 protein gets one entry after TCRdb re-called the PCR reads with MiXCR. Of approximately 490,000 distinct CDR3 sequences listed, around 13% are singletons. The material sequenced was PBMCs from the stem cell graft donor, taken from the stem cell graft. These receptors originate from a human donor who donated a stem cell graft to a child with combined immunodeficiency.

This clonotype appeared a few times. The J gene is TRBJ2-1, the V gene TRBV5-1; D is undetermined. Germline values: CDR1 SGHRS, CDR2 YFSETQ. Trimming removed 0 bases at V and 5 bases at J, with 9 bases between. CDR3 length equals 14 residues. The CDR3 nucleotides are TGCGCCAGCAGCTTGGGGTTTTCCGACAATGAGCAGTTCTTC. It specifies CASSLGFSDNEQFF.

This clonotype appeared a few times. CDR3 coding DNA: TGTGCCACCTCCGGTGAGACCTCCTACAATGAGCAGTTCTTC. It translates to CATSGETSYNEQFF. The V gene is TRBV12-3 or TRBV12-4, the J gene TRBJ2-1; no firm D call. Trimming shortened V by 10 bases and J by 0 bases, and 13 bases separated the two germline ends. The CDR3 has 14 residues.

The sample holds a few counts of this clonotype. This chain joins TRBV12-3 or TRBV12-4 and TRBJ2-7, with D unresolved. V shed 6 bases and J shed 5 bases, with 11 bases lying between them. The CDR3 sequence is 12 residues long. This chain's CDR3 is CASSPPGDEQYF. The CDR3 DNA follows: TGTGCCAGCAGCCCGCCAGGCGACGAGCAGTACTTC.

This chain's CDR3 is CASSLNGDKTYEQYF. DNA of the CDR3: TGTGCCAGCAGCCTCAATGGGGACAAAACCTACGAGCAGTACTTC. The chain has TRBV6-1 and TRBJ2-7, with a tentative D call TRBD1 (6 bases). Trimming stripped 6 bases from V and 2 bases from J, with 17 bases between. CDR1 and CDR2 from the germline V gene are MNHNS and SASEGT. The CDR3 consists of 15 residues.

There are a few counts of this clonotype. The genes are TRBV29-1 and TRBJ2-3, with D perhaps TRBD2 (6 bases). Germline CDR1 reads SQVTM; CDR2 reads ANQGSEA. The CDR3 has 15 amino acids. V was cut by 5 bases and J by 0 bases, with 15 bases left in between. The CDR3 DNA sequence: TGCAGCGTTCGGTTGGCGGGGCCAAGCACAGATACGCAGTATTTT. Residues: CSVRLAGPSTDTQYF.

The V call is TRBV5-6, the J call TRBJ2-7, with a possible D match to TRBD1 (6 bases). Trimming pared 1 base from V and 6 bases from J, leaving 11 bases between. The germline gives CDR1 SGHDT, CDR2 YYEEEE. The CDR3 has 13 amino acids. This chain's CDR3 is CASSLTRGSEQYF. CDR3 DNA: TGTGCCAGCAGCTTGACCAGGGGAAGCGAGCAGTACTTC.

This clonotype was seen only a few times. This sequence joins TRBV5-6 and TRBJ2-2, with 9 bases aligning to TRBD1. After removal of 5 bases from V and 6 bases from J, the junction contained 8 bases not matched to a gene. Germline V gene sequence: CDR1 SGHDT, CDR2 YYEEEE. The CDR3 has 15 residues. CDR3 bases: TGTGCCAGCAGTCGAGCCGGGACAGGGCCCGGGGAGCTGTTTTTT. Protein sequence: CASSRAGTGPGELFF.

This clonotype was detected a few times. This rearrangement joins TRBV28 to TRBJ2-7, with 7 positions matching TRBD1. Germline CDR1 reads MDHEN; CDR2 reads SYDVKM. Germline trimming cut 7 bases from V and 2 bases from J; bases unmatched to any gene: 14. The CDR3 consists of 16 residues. CDR3 in amino acids: CASTLSWVQGAYEQYF. The CDR3 DNA is TGTGCCAGCACCCTAAGTTGGGTGCAGGGGGCCTACGAGCAGTACTTC.

In this sample, this clonotype turned up a few times. The CDR3 bases are TGTGCCAGCAGTTTAAGGGTAGCTTTCATCAACGACAATGAGCAGTTCTTC. It codes for CASSLRVAFINDNEQFF. The chain has TRBV12-3 or TRBV12-4 and TRBJ2-1; D is unresolved. This CDR3 has 17 residues. Trimming left V 2 bases short and J 5 bases short, with 19 bases between.

This clonotype occurred a few times. The rearrangement joins TRBV12-3 or TRBV12-4 to TRBJ2-7; D tentatively reads TRBD1 or TRBD2 (5 bases each). The CDR3 covers 13 residues. The V gene lost 6 bases and the J gene lost 7 bases, with 16 bases spanning the gap. The CDR3 here is CASSDGTAMEQYF. As DNA, the CDR3 is TGTGCCAGCAGCGATGGGACGGCGATGGAGCAGTACTTC.

V and J are TRBV30 and TRBJ2-1; TRBD2 matches 10 bases. J lost 4 bases, V lost 3 bases, and 3 bases had no gene match. The germline V gene has CDR1 GTSNPN and CDR2 SVGIG (reference sequence). This CDR3 comprises 14 residues. CDR3 nucleotides: TGTGCCTGGAGGGGGACTAGCGATTACAATGAGCAGTTCTTC. This encodes CAWRGTSDYNEQFF.

This clonotype was seen a handful of times. V and J are TRBV5-6 and TRBJ1-4; TRBD1 agrees at 8 bases. CDR1 SGHDT and CDR2 YYEEEE come from the germline V gene. V lost 3 bases to trimming and J lost 4 bases; unmatched junction nucleotides: 2. CDR3 length: 14 residues. The CDR3 region has the DNA TGTGCCAGCAGCTGGACAGGGTTTAATGAAAAACTGTTTTTT. This encodes CASSWTGFNEKLFF.

The J gene is TRBJ2-5, the V gene TRBV6-5, with D unresolved. The germline CDR1 and CDR2 sequences are MNHEY and SVGAGI. The V and J ends lost 4 bases and 3 bases respectively, with 15 bases between them. The CDR3 spans 15 residues. CDR3 DNA: TGTGCCAGCAGTTGGACCGAAGATGCGGAAGAGACCCAGTACTTC. Translation gives CASSWTEDAEETQYF.

This clonotype was found many times. The rearrangement joins TRBV12-3 or TRBV12-4 to TRBJ2-7; TRBD1 aligns across 8 bases. V shed 5 bases and J 2 bases; nucleotides not matched to a gene: 5. The CDR3 runs 14 residues. The CDR3 nucleotides are TGTGCCAGCAGTGCCGGGACAGGACCCTACGAGCAGTACTTC. Translating it yields CASSAGTGPYEQYF.

This chain uses TRBV20-1 with TRBJ2-3; no definite D call. With 3 bases removed from V and 2 bases from J, the gap between germline ends came to 12 bases. The CDR3 consists of 14 residues. Germline V lookup: CDR1 DFQATT, CDR2 SNEGSKA (reference sequence). The CDR3 region is CSARRTGLTDTQYF. In DNA, the CDR3 is TGCAGTGCTAGGAGGACCGGCCTCACAGATACGCAGTATTTT.

The chain uses TRBV9 and TRBJ2-4; a possible D gene is TRBD2 (6 bases). The germline V and J ends were trimmed by 0 bases and 0 bases, with 7 bases remaining between them. The CDR3 is 15 amino acids. Germline V lookup: CDR1 SGDLS, CDR2 YYNGEE. Written as DNA, the CDR3 is TGTGCCAGCAGCGTAGCGGGGGTAGCCAAAAACATTCAGTACTTC. It specifies CASSVAGVAKNIQYF.

The chain uses TRBV5-1 and TRBJ2-1, with 7 bases that match TRBD2. Germline assignment: CDR1 SGHRS and CDR2 YFSETQ. Trimming cost V 5 bases and J 0 bases; bases outside gene matches: 5. This CDR3 is built from 15 residues. The CDR3 loop is CASRTSGNSYNEQFF. The CDR3 coding sequence is TGCGCCAGCAGAACCAGCGGGAACTCCTACAATGAGCAGTTCTTC.

V gene TRBV11-1 combines with J gene TRBJ2-3; 8 bases are shared with TRBD2. Germline CDR1 SGHAT, CDR2 FQDESV (reference sequence). The CDR3 length is 15 residues. Germline trimming cut 5 bases from V and 8 bases from J; bases unmatched to any gene: 12. CDR3 coding DNA: TGTGCCAGCAGCCAACTTGTCGGGGGGGCTGGTACGCAGTATTTT. Its translation: CASSQLVGGAGTQYF.

For the CDR3, the DNA is TGTGCCAGCAGCTTATCAGGCGCCGCCGGAGGCTACACCTTC. This encodes CASSLSGAAGGYTF. The V gene is TRBV11-2, the J gene TRBJ1-2; D unclear. There are 14 residues in the CDR3. The V end lost 2 bases, the J end lost 8 bases, and 15 bases lay between the germline ends. The germline gives CDR1 SGHAT, CDR2 FQNNGV.

This clonotype has a count of ten or more. J is TRBJ2-1 and V is TRBV10-3, with 7 bases fitting TRBD1. The CDR3 spans 15 residues. Unmatched junction bases numbered 7, after V lost 4 bases and J lost 4 bases. CDR1 and CDR2 from the germline V gene are ENHRY and SYGVKD. CDR3 nucleotides: TGTGCCATCAGTGGGGGGACAGATCCTTACAATGAGCAGTTCTTC. Amino acid sequence: CAISGGTDPYNEQFF.

This clonotype occurred many times. V and J are TRBV29-1 and TRBJ2-3; 7 bases match TRBD1. Germline CDR1 reads SQVTM; CDR2 reads ANQGSEA. Unmatched junction bases numbered 12, after V lost 3 bases and J lost 3 bases. This CDR3 region has 16 residues. Here the CDR3 reads CSVEDAGQELTDTQYF. CDR3 nucleotides: TGCAGCGTTGAGGATGCCGGACAGGAGCTAACAGATACGCAGTATTTT.

This clonotype came up a few times. J is TRBJ2-1 and V is TRBV15, with 12 bases identical to TRBD2. Germline V gives CDR1 LNHNV, CDR2 YYDKDF (reference sequence). Germline trimming cut 4 bases from V and 6 bases from J; bases unmatched to any gene: 7. There are 16 residues in the CDR3. The CDR3 nucleotides are TGTGCCACCAGCATCCCGACTAGCGGGGGAGGCAATGAGCAGTTCTTC. This sequence encodes CATSIPTSGGGNEQFF.

This clonotype showed up many times. The CDR3 DNA is TGTGCCAGCAGTTCCCGGGGGGCCGACACCGGGGAGCTGTTTTTT. Encoded protein: CASSSRGADTGELFF. The V gene is TRBV12-3 or TRBV12-4, the J gene TRBJ2-2, with TRBD2 as a possible D gene (7 bases). CDR3 length equals 15 residues. V lost 4 bases and J 3 bases, leaving 12 bases between the germline ends.

This clonotype was picked up a small number of times. The chain couples TRBV12-3 or TRBV12-4 to TRBJ2-1, with D tentatively TRBD1 (5 bases). The CDR3 runs 15 residues. V lost 5 bases to trimming and J lost 4 bases, with 15 bases between them. The chain's CDR3 is CASSPRESHYNEQFF. The CDR3, as DNA: TGTGCCAGCAGTCCCAGGGAATCGCATTACAATGAGCAGTTCTTC.

This clonotype was observed at least ten times. The chain carries TRBV29-1 and TRBJ2-1; 10 nucleotides line up with TRBD1. The length of the CDR3 is 17 residues. Trimming cost V 1 base and J 1 base; bases outside gene matches: 7. From germline, CDR1 is SQVTM and CDR2 ANQGSEA. CDR3 sequence (DNA): TGCAGCGTTGAAGGTATCGACAGGGGGCTTTCCTACAATGAGCAGTTCTTC. Encoded protein: CSVEGIDRGLSYNEQFF.

This clonotype was seen at least ten times. This chain uses TRBV12-3 or TRBV12-4 with TRBJ2-2; no clear D gene. Between the trimmed V and J ends, which lost 2 bases and 6 bases, there was a span of 4 bases. The CDR3 is 12 amino acids. CDR3 DNA sequence: TGTGCCAGCAGTTTACAGGCCGGGGAGCTGTTTTTT. It encodes CASSLQAGELFF.

The rearrangement joins TRBV4-3 to TRBJ1-3; D is unresolved. The CDR3 extends over 15 amino acids. Germline CDR1 is LGHNA and CDR2 is YSLEER. V was pared by 1 base and J by 3 bases, with 10 bases between. CDR3 sequence reads: CASSQVSGGGNTIYF. The CDR3, as DNA: TGCGCCAGCAGCCAAGTTTCGGGCGGTGGAAACACCATATATTTT.